Listed below are T cell receptor beta chains from one sample, sequenced in a study of T cells in Graves' hyperthyroidism and ophthalmopathy. MiXCR, run by TCRdb on the multiplex PCR reads, gives a single entry per CDR3 protein. The sample carries about 400,000 distinct CDR3 sequences, under 15% recorded once. The sequenced material came from blood. Source of these receptors: a woman under 40 with Graves' hyperthyroidism. The CDR3 runs from the conserved cysteine through the conserved F or W. D genes are given only for firm matches. Only some rows state a clone size, as once, few, many or a class for expanded clones.

d_gene,v_gene,abundance,j_gene,CDR3aa,CDR3nt
TRBD1,TRBV7-3,many,TRBJ2-3,CASSRTGGLPDTQYF,TGTGCCAGCAGCCGGACAGGGGGCCTCCCAGATACGCAGTATTTT
.,TRBV28,few,TRBJ1-2,CASSPTYGYGYTF,TGTGCCAGCAGTCCCACTTACGGCTATGGCTACACCTTC
.,TRBV6-1,.,TRBJ1-5,CASSPSVARYSNQPQHF,TGTGCCAGCAGCCCCTCGGTGGCCCGTTATAGCAATCAGCCCCAGCATTTT
TRBD2,TRBV3-1,many,TRBJ2-7,CASSASGTKSYEQYF,TGTGCCAGCAGCGCTAGCGGGACAAAAAGCTACGAGCAGTACTTC
TRBD2,TRBV2,.,TRBJ2-1,CASSLLAVLSSYNEQFF,TGTGCCAGCAGCCTCCTAGCGGTATTAAGCTCCTACAATGAGCAGTTCTTC
.,TRBV28,many,TRBJ2-7,CASSWESSYEQYF,TGTGCCAGCAGTTGGGAGAGCTCCTACGAGCAGTACTTC
.,TRBV7-9,few,TRBJ2-3,CASSPKGITDTQYF,TGTGCCAGCAGCCCGAAGGGGATCACAGATACGCAGTATTTT
TRBD2,TRBV7-2,many,TRBJ2-3,CASRQTGTSADTQYF,TGTGCCAGCAGACAGACCGGGACTAGCGCCGATACGCAGTATTTT
.,TRBV20-1,many,TRBJ2-1,CSVNSGSSYNEQFF,TGCAGTGTAAATAGCGGCAGCTCCTACAATGAGCAGTTCTTC
TRBD2,TRBV24-1,many,TRBJ2-1,CATSVSPGLEGDEQFF,TGTGCCACCAGTGTTAGTCCGGGACTAGAAGGCGATGAGCAGTTCTTC
TRBD2,TRBV19,.,TRBJ2-1,CASSSTSGRPYNEQFF,TGTGCCAGTAGTTCGACTAGCGGGAGGCCCTACAATGAGCAGTTCTTC
TRBD2,TRBV6-1,few,TRBJ2-1,CASSKPPLAGAEEQFF,TGTGCCAGCAGTAAACCTCCCCTAGCGGGAGCGGAAGAGCAGTTCTTC
.,TRBV4-1,.,TRBJ1-4,CASSQEGGGGEKLFF,TGCGCCAGCAGCCAAGAAGGTGGGGGCGGGGAAAAACTGTTTTTT
TRBD1,TRBV6-1,.,TRBJ2-7,CASSGGQGHSYEQYF,TGTGCCAGCAGTGGGGGACAGGGTCACTCCTACGAGCAGTACTTC
.,TRBV28,few,TRBJ1-2,CASSLANSIDTF,TGTGCCAGCAGTCTTGCCAACTCCATTGACACCTTC
.,TRBV3-1,many,TRBJ1-2,CASSLARDNYGYTF,TGTGCCAGCAGCCTCGCCCGGGATAACTATGGCTACACCTTC
TRBD2,TRBV20-1,.,TRBJ2-1,CSARSRASGSYNEQFF,TGCAGTGCTAGATCCCGGGCTAGCGGGAGTTACAATGAGCAGTTCTTC
TRBD2,TRBV10-2,few,TRBJ2-1,CASRKTSGIYNEQFF,TGCGCCAGCAGGAAAACTAGCGGGATTTACAATGAGCAGTTCTTC
TRBD1,TRBV12-3/TRBV12-4,.,TRBJ1-3,CASSGRTGGNTIYF,TGTGCCAGCAGTGGACGGACAGGGGGAAACACCATATATTTT
TRBD1,TRBV7-6,few,TRBJ2-2,CASSPTTGVGTGELFF,TGTGCCAGCAGCCCCACAACAGGGGTGGGCACCGGGGAGCTGTTTTTT
.,TRBV27,.,TRBJ2-2,CASGNSGVRELFF,TGTGCCAGCGGAAACTCAGGTGTCAGGGAGCTGTTTTTT
.,TRBV5-1,.,TRBJ2-2,CASSLVGVNTGELFF,TGCGCCAGCAGCTTGGTAGGGGTTAACACCGGGGAGCTGTTTTTT
TRBD2,TRBV20-1,few,TRBJ2-1,CSASRASGNVEQFF,TGCAGTGCTAGTAGGGCTAGCGGGAATGTTGAGCAGTTCTTC
.,TRBV2,many,TRBJ1-5,CASRSGSGERNQPQHF,TGTGCCAGCAGGAGCGGGTCAGGCGAACGAAATCAGCCCCAGCATTTT
TRBD1,TRBV2,many,TRBJ2-7,CASRRTGEAYEQYF,TGTGCCAGCAGGAGGACAGGGGAGGCCTACGAGCAGTACTTC
.,TRBV28,many,TRBJ2-5,CASSLPGRETQYF,TGTGCCAGCAGTTTACCGGGGAGAGAGACCCAGTACTTC
.,TRBV6-1,many,TRBJ2-3,CASRQISSTDTQYF,TGTGCCAGCAGGCAGATATCTAGCACAGATACGCAGTATTTT
.,TRBV27,many,TRBJ1-1,CASSFTRAGTEAFF,TGTGCCAGCAGTTTCACGAGGGCAGGAACTGAAGCTTTCTTT
.,TRBV28,many,TRBJ1-5,CATWTGNQPQHF,TGTGCCACCTGGACAGGCAATCAGCCCCAGCATTTT
.,TRBV3-1,many,TRBJ2-5,CASSQDNEASETQYF,TGTGCCAGCAGCCAAGACAACGAGGCTAGTGAGACCCAGTACTTC
TRBD2,TRBV4-2,few,TRBJ2-3,CASSYIETSGTDTQYF,TGTGCCAGCAGCTACATTGAGACTAGCGGCACAGATACGCAGTATTTT
TRBD2,TRBV4-2,.,TRBJ2-1,CASSQLAGVNNEQFF,TGTGCCAGCAGCCAACTAGCGGGAGTTAACAATGAGCAGTTCTTC
TRBD1,TRBV7-8,many,TRBJ1-2,CASSLQGQGIRGYTF,TGTGCCAGCAGCTTACAGGGACAGGGAATCCGGGGCTACACCTTC
.,TRBV28,many,TRBJ2-1,CASSFSQQRYNEQFF,TGTGCCAGCAGTTTCTCCCAGCAGAGATACAATGAGCAGTTCTTC
.,TRBV12-3/TRBV12-4,.,TRBJ2-2,CASSFVFFTGELFF,TGTGCCAGCAGTTTTGTGTTTTTCACCGGGGAGCTGTTTTTT
.,TRBV7-7,few,TRBJ2-5,CASSLGGGKPGETQYF,TGTGCTAGCAGCTTAGGTGGGGGGAAACCTGGGGAGACCCAGTACTTC
TRBD2,TRBV6-1,.,TRBJ2-1,CASTLRSGRAGNEQFF,TGTGCCAGCACCCTCCGGAGCGGGAGGGCCGGGAATGAGCAGTTCTTC
TRBD1,TRBV6-1,few,TRBJ2-6,CASSTTGQGSSGANVLTF,TGTGCCAGCAGTACCACGGGACAGGGATCTTCTGGGGCCAACGTCCTGACTTTC
.,TRBV3-1,many,TRBJ1-1,CASSHWTGNTEAFF,TGTGCCAGCAGCCATTGGACGGGGAACACTGAAGCTTTCTTT
.,TRBV28,many,TRBJ2-1,CASSLTGTSSYNEQFF,TGTGCCAGCAGTCTCACCGGGACAAGCTCCTACAATGAGCAGTTCTTC
.,TRBV7-9,few,TRBJ2-7,CASSLGDGDMPGQYF,TGTGCCAGCAGCTTAGGGGATGGGGACATGCCCGGGCAGTACTTC
TRBD1,TRBV12-3/TRBV12-4,many,TRBJ1-5,CASSRGQLLNQPQHF,TGTGCCAGCAGCCGGGGACAGCTACTCAATCAGCCCCAGCATTTT
.,TRBV24-1,many,TRBJ1-2,CATSDKTPLGYGYTF,TGTGCCACCAGTGACAAGACACCTCTGGGCTATGGCTACACCTTC
TRBD2,TRBV10-3,many,TRBJ2-7,CAISERAAGDTYEQYF,TGTGCCATCAGTGAAAGGGCAGCGGGAGATACCTACGAGCAGTACTTC
TRBD2,TRBV6-2/TRBV6-3,many,TRBJ2-7,CASSPGLATYEQYF,TGTGCCAGCAGCCCGGGACTAGCGACCTACGAGCAGTACTTC
.,TRBV20-1,many,TRBJ1-5,CSASLAANQPQHF,TGCAGTGCTAGTTTGGCGGCGAATCAGCCCCAGCATTTT